The T cell receptor (beta chain) described here comes from a study of a mutant IDH1 vaccine in newly diagnosed glioma. A word on this clone: Its antigen is unknown.

The time point: week 11, during vaccination. Vaccination used 300 ug of mutant IDH1 20-mer peptide per dose, with topical imiquimod. The length of the CDR3 is 13 residues. Germline lookup yields CDR1 SNHLY and CDR2 FYNNEI. Between the trimmed V and J ends, which lost 8 bases and 2 bases, there was a span of 12 bases. Assay: immunoSEQ multiplex PCR; the TCRdb copy retains only in-frame clones and omits some. In the table there are 110,000 or so clones, about 90% of which are singletons. Sequences were derived from PBMCs, sampled from a glioma patient whose treatment included an IDH1 peptide vaccine. The receptor comes from a woman between 50 and 59 years old with glioma. This chain joins TRBV2 and TRBJ1-1, with D perhaps TRBD1 (6 bases). The CDR3 region has the DNA TGTGCCAGCGCTGAGGGGGAAAACACTGAAGCTTTCTTT. It encodes CASAEGENTEAFF.